This T cell receptor (beta chain) was recovered during a study of cytomegalovirus exposure and HLA in healthy donors. In the study overall: Within the Caucasian-associated ancestry cluster were 65% to 85% of the approximately 370 genotyped donors.

Use of 60 Vbeta and 13 Jbeta primers characterized the PCR. Assay used: immunoSEQ multiplex PCR; TCRdb lists only in-frame clones, some missing. The sample has fewer than 250,000 clones, 83% seen once. There are a few counts of this clone. The antigen is unknown. Study-wide findings and caveats: Researchers reported from a later analysis that most CMV-associated TCR beta chains appeared HLA-restricted. Later analysis associated a missense DCLRE1C variant with TCR beta V- and J-gene trimming. In vitro checks showed that a few CMV-associated chains really do target CMV antigens.

With 0 bases removed from V and 4 bases from J, the gap between germline ends came to 10 bases. Germline CDR1 is LGHNA and CDR2 is YNFKEQ. This CDR3 region has 14 residues. The source is a girl aged 10-17 years in good health and CMV-seronegative. This chain links TRBV4-2 with TRBJ2-7, with TRBD2 as a possible D gene (5 bases). Specimen: PBMCs. The CDR3 DNA is TGTGCCAGCAGCCAAGATATTGGGGAGTACGAGCAGTACTTC. Protein: CASSQDIGEYEQYF.